This T cell receptor (beta chain) came from a study of CD8 T cells in ankylosing spondylitis. Generation of TCR beta libraries employed quantitative 5'-RACE incorporating molecular barcodes. TCRdb reprocessed the 5' RACE reads via MiXCR and lists one record per CDR3 protein. The sample has some 39,000 distinct CDR3 sequences, 11% seen once. Study results and caveats: Peripheral blood samples showed relatively rare disease-linked clones, and these clones were CD8+. Disease-linked clones reportedly concentrated significantly in matched ankylosing spondylitis synovial fluid. Characteristic, it appeared, of ankylosing spondylitis blood was a TCR beta motif of several highly homologous variants.

CDR3 length: 14 residues. The germline V gene has CDR1 SEHNR and CDR2 FQNEAQ (reference sequence). Trimming took 1 base from V and 5 from J, leaving 9 bases between them. Regarding this clonotype: Antigen unknown.

Sequenced material: synovial fluid, either unsorted or a sorted T cell fraction (not recorded which). The rearrangement links TRBV7-9 to TRBJ2-1; the D gene is possibly TRBD1 (6 bases). This TCR was recovered from a male donor with ankylosing spondylitis. CDR3 DNA sequence: TGTGCCAGCAGCTTAGTGCAGGGGAACAATGAGCAGTTCTTC. Residues: CASSLVQGNNEQFF.